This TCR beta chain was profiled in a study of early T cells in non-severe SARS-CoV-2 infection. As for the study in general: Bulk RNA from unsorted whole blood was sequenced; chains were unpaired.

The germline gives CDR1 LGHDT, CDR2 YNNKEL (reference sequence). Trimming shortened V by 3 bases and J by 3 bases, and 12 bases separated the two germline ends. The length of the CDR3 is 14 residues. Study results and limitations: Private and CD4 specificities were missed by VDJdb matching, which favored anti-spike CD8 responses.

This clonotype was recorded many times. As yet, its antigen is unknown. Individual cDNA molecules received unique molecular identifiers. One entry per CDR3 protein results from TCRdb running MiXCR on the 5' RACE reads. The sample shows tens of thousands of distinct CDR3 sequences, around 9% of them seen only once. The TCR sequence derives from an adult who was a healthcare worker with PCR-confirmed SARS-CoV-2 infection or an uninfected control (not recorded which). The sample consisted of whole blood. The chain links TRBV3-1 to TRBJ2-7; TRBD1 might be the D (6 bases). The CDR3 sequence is CASSHSRDNYEQYF. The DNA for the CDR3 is TGTGCCAGCAGCCACTCCCGGGACAACTACGAGCAGTACTTC.